Sequencing of this T cell receptor (beta chain) was carried out in a study of spatial heterogeneity in lung cancer. Notes on the study in general: Mutation counts in tumors were tracked by counts of expanded intratumoral alpha and beta TCRs.

TCRdb reprocessed the 5' RACE reads with MiXCR, giving one entry per CDR3 protein. The sample lists roughly 28,000 distinct CDR3 sequences; roughly 7.2% were seen once. Documented time point: sample taken at primary tumor resection. Researchers sequenced whole RNA taken from tumor, nontumor lung or frozen PBMC without sorting. Germline loops: CDR1 SNHLY, CDR2 FYNNEI. V was trimmed by 2 bases and J by 4 bases, leaving 11 bases between them. This CDR3 is 14 amino acids long. In the case of this clonotype: The antigen is undetermined.

The chain couples TRBV2 to TRBJ2-5, with a tentative D call TRBD1 (6 bases). The sequenced sample was lung tumor tissue, obtained at surgery. The TCR was taken from a male donor with early-stage non-small cell lung cancer. The CDR3 DNA reads as TGTGCCAGCAGTGAATTACAGGGCGGAGAGACCCAGTACTTC. Protein: CASSELQGGETQYF.